The present entry profiles one TCR beta chain with its context. The data originate from a study of CXCR3-negative and CXCR3-positive naive CD8 T cells. Through 5' RACE with UMI labels, the TRB cDNA libraries were prepared. From the 5' RACE reads, TCRdb lists one entry per CDR3 protein and no DNA. The specimen's table records 45,000 to 65,000 distinct CDR3 sequences. CDR1 is SGHAT and CDR2 is FQNNGV in the germline V gene. There are 15 residues in the CDR3. The clonotype originates from a human donor in good health. Some clones in this sample may be carry-over from other donors' samples. This chain connects TRBV11-2 to TRBJ1-3. Sequenced input: memory CD8+ T cells from blood. The CDR3 sequence is CASSYRRVSGNTIYF.